A single sample gave rise to the 19 T cell receptor beta chains below, sequenced in a study of T cells of healthy individuals. Via MiXCR, TCRdb re-called the 5' RACE reads, giving one row per CDR3 protein. The table lists 95,000 to 100,000 distinct CDR3 sequences, around 17% of them singletons. The receptors come from a human donor in good health.

This clonotype was observed at least ten times. V usage is TRBV5-6 and J usage is TRBJ2-7, with D perhaps matching TRBD2 (5 bases). CDR3 size: 11 residues. V was shortened by 4 bases and J by 10 bases, with 12 bases between the two germline ends. Germline CDR1 SGHDT, CDR2 YYEEEE. In DNA, the CDR3 is TGTGCCAGCAGCATTTCGGAGGTACAGTACTTC. This gives the protein CASSISEVQYF.

The V and J genes are TRBV29-1 and TRBJ2-4; the D is unclear. The CDR3 has 15 amino acids. V shed 2 bases and J shed 0 bases, with 11 bases lying between them. The germline V gene encodes CDR1 SQVTM and CDR2 ANQGSEA. The CDR3 DNA sequence: TGCAGCGTTGAAATCGTCGACCTAGCCAAAAACATTCAGTACTTC. It translates to CSVEIVDLAKNIQYF.

This chain connects TRBV5-1 to TRBJ2-2; tentatively, D is TRBD1 (5 bases). CDR3 length: 14 residues. Trimming took off 4 bases at V and 0 bases at J, with 7 bases between the two ends. Germline V gene lookup returns CDR1 SGHRS and CDR2 YFSETQ. The CDR3: CASSRQTNTGELFF. CDR3 sequence (DNA): TGCGCCAGCAGCCGACAGACGAACACCGGGGAGCTGTTTTTT.

This chain uses TRBV2 with TRBJ1-6; 9 bases are a match to TRBD1. Germline V gene data show CDR1 as SNHLY and CDR2 as FYNNEI. With V trimmed by 7 bases and J by 7 bases, 8 bases remained unmatched. This CDR3 is 15 amino acids long. CDR3 in amino acids: CASTRDREGNSPLHF. In DNA, the CDR3 is TGTGCCAGCACACGGGACAGGGAGGGAAATTCACCCCTCCACTTT. Filled out from reference TRBV2 and TRBJ1-6, the complete variable domain reads EPEVTQTPSHQVTQMGQEVILRCVPISNHLYFYWYRQILGQKVEFLVSFYNNEISEKSEIFDDQFSVERPDGSNFTLKIRSTKLEDSAMYFCASTRDREGNSPLHFGNGTRLTVT.

The sample holds a few counts of this clonotype. The chain recombines TRBV4-1 with TRBJ2-7, with 9 bases lining up with TRBD2. CDR3 length equals 19 residues. After removal of 0 bases from V and 2 bases from J, the junction contained 14 bases not matched to a gene. Per the germline V gene, CDR1 is MGHRA and CDR2 is YSYEKL. The CDR3: CASSQEYQSLAGGAYEQYF. Written as DNA, the CDR3 is TGCGCCAGCAGCCAAGAGTATCAGTCATTGGCGGGAGGGGCCTACGAGCAGTACTTC.

The sample holds a few counts of this clonotype. The chain links TRBV20-1 to TRBJ2-3, with D uncertain. Germline V gene lookup returns CDR1 DFQATT and CDR2 SNEGSKA (reference sequence). The CDR3 is 13 residues long. Trimming took 2 bases from V and 2 from J, leaving 8 bases between them. CDR3 region: CSARLAATDTQYF. CDR3 coding DNA: TGCAGTGCTAGATTAGCAGCCACAGATACGCAGTATTTT.

In its sample, this clonotype was seen a few times. This chain joins TRBV18 and TRBJ1-4; D remains ambiguous. The germline gives CDR1 KGHSH, CDR2 LQKENI. This CDR3 is 15 amino acids long. V was trimmed by 2 bases and J by 6 bases, leaving 13 bases between them. The CDR3 reads CASSPNPAEYEKLFF. The CDR3 coding sequence is TGTGCCAGCTCACCAAATCCGGCGGAGTATGAAAAACTGTTTTTT. Together with reference TRBV18 and TRBJ1-4, the CDR3 gives the full variable domain: NAGVMQNPRHLVRRRGQEARLRCSPMKGHSHVYWYRQLPEEGLKFMVYLQKENIIDESGMPKERFSAEFPKEGPSILRIQQVVRGDSAAYFCASSPNPAEYEKLFFGSGTQLSVL.

The rearrangement uses TRBV6-5 and TRBJ2-7; D perhaps matches TRBD1 (5 bases). Trimming took off 6 bases at V and 0 bases at J, with 12 bases between the two ends. Germline CDR1 and CDR2: MNHEY and SVGAGI. This CDR3 contains 14 residues. CDR3 sequence reads: CASSQTVDSYEQYF. In nucleotides, the CDR3 is TGTGCCAGCAGCCAGACAGTGGACTCCTACGAGCAGTACTTC.

This clonotype was detected only once. The chain joins TRBV3-1 to TRBJ1-4, with D unresolved. Trimming took 5 bases from V and 2 from J, leaving 6 bases between them. The CDR3 consists of 13 residues. CDR1 is LGHDT and CDR2 is YNNKEL in the germline V gene (reference sequence). CDR3 nucleotide sequence: TGTGCCAGCAGCGACGGGACTAATGAAAAACTGTTTTTT. This gives the protein CASSDGTNEKLFF.

Only a few counts were recorded for this clonotype. This chain links TRBV24-1 with TRBJ2-1, with D perhaps matching TRBD1 (5 bases). V was trimmed by 9 bases and J by 9 bases, leaving 20 bases between them. Germline-derived CDR1 and CDR2 are KGHDR and SFDVKD. The CDR3 runs to 14 residues. CDR3 DNA sequence: TGTGCCACCGCGTTGGGAAAACGAAGGGGTGAGCAGTTCTTC. Residues: CATALGKRRGEQFF.

The J gene is TRBJ1-5, the V gene TRBV10-3, with D unclear. The V end was cut by 0 bases, the J end by 4 bases, with 10 bases between. The CDR3 totals 15 residues. CDR1 is ENHRY, CDR2 SYGVKD, per germline. The DNA for the CDR3 is TGTGCCATCAGTGAGTCGATGGCAGAAAATCAGCCCCAGCATTTT. As protein: CAISESMAENQPQHF.

This clonotype was seen only a few times. This sequence joins TRBV14 and TRBJ2-3; D is possibly TRBD1 or TRBD2 (5 bases each). CDR3 size: 17 residues. V gave up 4 bases and J gave up 1 base, with 18 bases separating them. Germline lookup yields CDR1 SGHDN and CDR2 FVKESK. The CDR3 reads CASSRPAGTPRTDTQYF. CDR3 coding DNA: TGTGCCAGCAGCCGCCCAGCCGGGACCCCCCGCACAGATACGCAGTATTTT. The entire variable domain, with the rest obtained from reference TRBV14 and TRBJ2-3, is as follows: EAGVTQFPSHSVIEKGQTVTLRCDPISGHDNLYWYRRVMGKEIKFLLHFVKESKQDESGMPNNRFLAERTGGTYSTLKVQPAELEDSGVYFCASSRPAGTPRTDTQYFGPGTRLTVL.

The V gene is TRBV7-2, the J gene TRBJ2-2; TRBD2 matches at 11 bases. The CDR3 is 17 amino acids. CDR1 SGHTA and CDR2 FQGNSA come from the germline V gene. With V trimmed by 1 base and J by 6 bases, 7 bases remained unmatched. For the CDR3, the DNA is TGTGCCAGCAGCTTAGTACTAGCGGGAGCATTAGCCGGGGAGCTGTTTTTT. It encodes CASSLVLAGALAGELFF. Full variable domain (outside the CDR3, taken from reference TRBV7-2 and TRBJ2-2): GAGVSQSPSNKVTEKGKDVELRCDPISGHTALYWYRQSLGQGLEFLIYFQGNSAPDKSGLPSDRFSAERTGGSVSTLTIQRTQQEDSAVYLCASSLVLAGALAGELFFGEGSRLTVL.

Only a few counts were recorded for this clonotype. This sequence joins TRBV20-1 and TRBJ1-5; D is perhaps TRBD1 (6 bases). The CDR3 sequence is 11 residues long. V lost 3 bases, J lost 12 bases, and 12 bases lay in between. From germline, CDR1 is DFQATT and CDR2 SNEGSKA (reference sequence). CDR3: CSASPGTSQHF. CDR3 in DNA: TGCAGTGCTAGCCCAGGGACAAGCCAGCATTTT.

The chain links TRBV5-1 to TRBJ1-2; the D is unclear. V gave up 0 bases and J gave up 1 base, with 4 bases separating them. The CDR3 consists of 13 residues. In germline, CDR1 is SGHRS, CDR2 YFSETQ. CDR3 protein: CASSLDGNYGYTF. Written as DNA, the CDR3 is TGCGCCAGCAGCTTGGACGGTAACTATGGCTACACCTTC.

For this clonotype: A read error may explain this, as a much larger clone is one base away. This rearrangement joins TRBV10-3 to TRBJ2-5; no clear D. Germline V lookup: CDR1 ENHRY, CDR2 SYGVKD. The V end lost 2 bases, the J end lost 7 bases, and 11 bases lay between the germline ends. The CDR3 extends over 13 amino acids. CDR3 nucleotides: TGTGCCATCAGTGAGGGAAACCCCATGACCCAGTACTTC. Protein product: CAISEGNPMTQYF.

J is TRBJ2-1 and V is TRBV4-3, with D unclear. The germline V gene has CDR1 LGHNA and CDR2 YSLEER. V was trimmed by 0 bases and J by 6 bases, leaving 9 bases between them. There are 14 residues in the CDR3. CDR3 bases: TGCGCCAGCAGCCAAGATAGGTGGTCCAATGAGCAGTTCTTC. It encodes CASSQDRWSNEQFF.

The V gene is TRBV20-1, the J gene TRBJ2-7, with D possibly TRBD1 on 7 matching bases. CDR1 is DFQATT and CDR2 is SNEGSKA in the germline V gene (reference sequence). The CDR3 contains 15 residues. V was clipped by 2 bases and J by 6 bases, with 20 bases between them. CDR3 in amino acids: CSARKGRWQGGEQYF. As DNA, the CDR3 is TGCAGTGCTAGAAAGGGGCGTTGGCAGGGGGGCGAGCAGTACTTC.

This clonotype showed up many times. The chain combines TRBV20-1 with TRBJ2-7, with D possibly being TRBD2 (6 bases). V was pared by 0 bases and J by 0 bases, with 9 bases between. Germline V CDR1 and CDR2: DFQATT, SNEGSKA (reference sequence). This CDR3 has 14 amino acids. CDR3 in DNA: TGCAGTGCTAGAGAAGGCGGGGACTCCTACGAGCAGTACTTC. Its protein product is CSAREGGDSYEQYF.